The 3 T cell receptor beta chains reported below all come from one sample, sequenced in a study of response to subunit inactivated influenza vaccine (dated by TCRdb to 2017 to 2018). Libraries were made using RT-PCR. TCRdb names Illumina HiSeq 2500 as the instrument used. TCRdb reanalyzed the raw reads on its own, using fastp at Q25 for trimming and MiXCR for clone calling, and kept in-frame beta chains. Duplicate CDR3 protein sequences are folded into a single record with the most common DNA and genes. Present in this sample are around 750,000 distinct CDR3 sequences, approximately 22% of which were seen just once. 9.5% to 13% of the sample goes to the ten largest clones. The specimen comprised PBMCs from blood, sampled 4 to 6 days after vaccination. Receptors were obtained from a man aged 45-65 years who received an inactivated influenza vaccine. Donor details come from another sample of the same person, matched by shared clones.

This clonotype was detected only a few times. The chain joins TRBV7-6 to TRBJ2-7, with 7 positions matching TRBD1. This CDR3 contains 16 residues. Germline V gene data show CDR1 as SGHVS and CDR2 as FNYEAQ. Trimming cost V 4 bases and J 2 bases; bases outside gene matches: 11. The CDR3 sequence: CASSSFATGTAYEQYF. The CDR3 DNA follows: TGTGCCAGCAGCTCATTTGCGACCGGGACAGCCTACGAGCAGTACTTC.

The chain carries TRBV7-3 and TRBJ2-7; the D is unclear. Germline loops: CDR1 SGHTA, CDR2 FQGTGA. This CDR3 has 15 residues. Trimming cost V 2 bases and J 0 bases, with 11 bases left between them. The CDR3 spells CASSLEHHPSYEQYF. DNA for the CDR3: TGTGCCAGCAGCTTAGAGCACCATCCCTCCTACGAGCAGTACTTC.

V usage is TRBV4-3 and J usage is TRBJ2-1; maybe TRBD2 (5 bases). The CDR3 loop spans 13 amino acids. V lost 0 bases, J lost 6 bases, and 6 bases lay in between. Germline V gene sequence: CDR1 LGHNA, CDR2 YSLEER. Here the CDR3 reads CASSQEAGNEQFF. The CDR3 nucleotides are TGCGCCAGCAGCCAAGAGGCGGGCAATGAGCAGTTCTTC.